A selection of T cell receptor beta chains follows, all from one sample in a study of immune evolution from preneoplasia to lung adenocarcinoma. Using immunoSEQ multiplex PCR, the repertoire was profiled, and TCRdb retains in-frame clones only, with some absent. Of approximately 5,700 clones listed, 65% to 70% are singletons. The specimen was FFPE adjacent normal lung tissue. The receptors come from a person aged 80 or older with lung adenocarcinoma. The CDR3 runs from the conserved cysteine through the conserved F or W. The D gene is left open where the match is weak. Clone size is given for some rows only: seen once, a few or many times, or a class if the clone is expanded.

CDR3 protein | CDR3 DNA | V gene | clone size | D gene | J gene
CASSFRGGTEAFF | TGTGCCAGCAGCTTCAGGGGAGGCACTGAAGCTTTCTTT | TRBV11-2 | . | . | TRBJ1-1
CASSPRTSGLGETQYF | TGTGCCAGCTCACCAAGGACTAGCGGGTTAGGCGAGACCCAGTACTTC | TRBV18 | . | TRBD2 | TRBJ2-5
CASKVDTNTEAFF | TGTGCCAGCAAAGTGGACACAAACACTGAAGCTTTCTTT | TRBV6-5 | . | . | TRBJ1-1
CASSLTGQGYGYTF | TGTGCCAGCAGCTTAACGGGACAGGGATATGGCTACACCTTC | TRBV7-9 | . | TRBD1 | TRBJ1-2
CASSLAGGGYEQYF | TGTGCCAGCAGCTTAGCGGGTGGAGGGTACGAGCAGTACTTC | TRBV7-9 | . | . | TRBJ2-7
CSVVVRENSPLHF | TGCAGCGTTGTTGTACGGGAGAATTCACCCCTCCACTTT | TRBV29-1 | once | . | TRBJ1-6
CASSPPSGGARGEQFF | TGTGCCAGCTCACCACCGTCTGGGGGGGCCCGGGGTGAGCAGTTCTTC | TRBV18 | . | . | TRBJ2-1
CASSVTPNTEAFF | TGTGCCAGCAGCGTGACACCGAACACTGAAGCTTTCTTT | TRBV11-2 | . | . | TRBJ1-1
CASSQAALMEKLFF | TGCGCCAGCAGCCAAGCTGCTTTAATGGAAAAACTGTTTTTT | TRBV4-3 | . | . | TRBJ1-4
CASSQERNGNSPLHF | TGCGCCAGCAGCCAAGAACGGAATGGTAATTCACCCCTCCACTTT | TRBV4-3 | . | . | TRBJ1-6
CAWRIRTEAFF | TGTGCCTGGAGGATCAGGACTGAAGCTTTCTTT | TRBV30 | . | . | TRBJ1-1
CASSPSVGYEQYF | TGCGCCAGCAGCCCATCAGTGGGCTACGAGCAGTACTTC | TRBV4-3 | . | . | TRBJ2-7
CAIRGRGKETQYF | TGTGCCATCAGAGGGCGGGGGAAGGAGACCCAGTACTTC | TRBV10-3 | few | TRBD2 | TRBJ2-5
CSVERGGGTEAFF | TGCAGCGTTGAACGGGGGGGAGGCACTGAAGCTTTCTTT | TRBV29-1 | . | . | TRBJ1-1
CASSYTTGTDSPLHF | TGTGCCAGCAGTTACACGACCGGGACAGATTCACCCCTCCACTTT | TRBV6-5 | large | TRBD1 | TRBJ1-6
CASSLIGTGGLKTQYF | TGTGCCAGCAGCCTTATTGGGACAGGGGGCTTGAAGACCCAGTACTTC | TRBV27 | large | TRBD1 | TRBJ2-5
CASSQGPGTGGGNTIYF | TGCGCCAGCAGCCAAGGCCCTGGGACAGGGGGTGGAAACACCATATATTTT | TRBV4-3 | medium-sized | TRBD1 | TRBJ1-3
CASSMRRGQGYEQFF | TGTGCCAGTAGTATGAGGCGGGGACAGGGATACGAGCAGTTCTTC | TRBV19 | few | TRBD1 | TRBJ2-1
CASSVGGSNTGELFF | TGTGCCAGCAGCGTAGGGGGATCGAACACCGGGGAGCTGTTTTTT | TRBV9 | . | . | TRBJ2-2
CASSLRGGRYEQYF | TGTGCCAGCAGCCTCCGGGGAGGGCGGTACGAGCAGTACTTC | TRBV11-2 | . | TRBD2 | TRBJ2-7
CASSSYQGPSYEQYF | TGTGCCAGCAGCTCTTATCAGGGTCCTTCCTACGAGCAGTACTTC | TRBV7-8 | . | . | TRBJ2-7
CAGGLTKNIQYF | TGTGCTGGGGGACTAACCAAAAACATTCAGTACTTC | TRBV2 | . | TRBD2 | TRBJ2-4
CASSSDRFNEQFF | TGTGCCAGCAGCTCGGACAGGTTCAATGAGCAGTTCTTC | TRBV6-5 | . | TRBD1 | TRBJ2-1
CSATLGGYEQYF | TGCAGCGCCACCCTTGGGGGTTACGAGCAGTACTTC | TRBV29-1 | . | . | TRBJ2-7
CASSRTGDEQYF | TGCGCCAGCAGCCGGACAGGGGACGAGCAGTACTTC | TRBV4-1 | . | TRBD1 | TRBJ2-7
CASSQVGRNTGELFF | TGCGCCAGCAGCCAAGTTGGGAGAAACACCGGGGAGCTGTTTTTT | TRBV4-1 | . | . | TRBJ2-2
CASSLWSGPPYEQYF | TGTGCCAGCAGCTTATGGTCTGGCCCGCCCTACGAGCAGTACTTC | TRBV7-3 | . | . | TRBJ2-7
CASSPSTRQGELFF | TGTGCCAGCAGCCCTTCGACCCGGCAAGGGGAGCTGTTTTTT | TRBV11-2 | . | . | TRBJ2-2
CASSEVAGARGTQYF | TGTGCCAGTAGTGAAGTAGCGGGGGCCCGGGGGACCCAGTACTTC | TRBV19 | . | TRBD2 | TRBJ2-5
CASSLDSPNTGELFF | TGTGCCAGCAGCTTGGACAGTCCGAACACCGGGGAGCTGTTTTTT | TRBV7-9 | . | . | TRBJ2-2
CASSAVGGSGYTF | TGTGCCAGCAGCGCCGTGGGAGGGTCAGGCTACACCTTC | TRBV7-9 | . | . | TRBJ1-2
CASSEGNAQYF | TGTGCCAGCAGTGAAGGGAATGCCCAGTACTTC | TRBV2 | few | . | TRBJ2-5
CASSQARGLGETQYF | TGTGCCAGCAGCCAGGCGCGGGGGCTGGGAGAGACCCAGTACTTC | TRBV4-2 | . | . | TRBJ2-5
CASSLAGYTGLNSPLHF | TGTGCCAGCAGCTTGGCGGGGTATACAGGACTTAATTCACCCCTCCACTTT | TRBV5-6 | few | . | TRBJ1-6
CASSQDWRTGELFF | TGCGCCAGCAGCCAAGATTGGCGGACCGGGGAGCTGTTTTTT | TRBV4-3 | . | . | TRBJ2-2
CASSSPSTSYEQYF | TGTGCCAGCAGTTCCCCCAGTACCTCCTACGAGCAGTACTTC | TRBV6-5 | . | . | TRBJ2-7
CAWSLDFYEQYF | TGTGCCTGGAGCCTGGATTTCTACGAGCAGTACTTC | TRBV30 | . | . | TRBJ2-7
CASSHSDRGAGYTF | TGTGCCAGCAGCCACTCGGACAGGGGTGCCGGCTACACCTTC | TRBV7-9 | . | TRBD1 | TRBJ1-2
CASSFGTGEITEVFF | TGTGCCAGCAGCTTTGGGACAGGGGAAATCACTGAAGTTTTCTTT | TRBV11-2 | few | TRBD1 | TRBJ1-1
CAISAGQGVNEQYF | TGTGCCATCAGTGCGGGACAGGGGGTCAACGAGCAGTACTTC | TRBV10-3 | . | TRBD1 | TRBJ2-7
CASSAGYSNQPQHF | TGTGCCAGTAGTGCGGGATATAGCAATCAGCCCCAGCATTTT | TRBV19 | . | . | TRBJ1-5